This T cell receptor (beta chain) originates from a study of shared clonotypes between healthy human individuals. The germline V gene encodes CDR1 LGHNT and CDR2 FRNRAP. The CDR3 is made up of 11 amino acids. V was clipped by 5 bases and J by 6 bases, with 5 bases between them. Sorted-subset replicate PCR reactions contained roughly 210 ng DNA, corresponding to approximately 30,000 T cell genomes. Some clones are missing from TCRdb's copy, which holds only in-frame ones; the method was immunoSEQ multiplex PCR. This table holds around 690,000 clones, about 90% found once. Every donor, a Caucasian adult, lived in Nashville, Tennessee.

The chain recombines TRBV12-5 with TRBJ2-1, with D uncertain. This TCR derives from a man aged 18 to 29 in good health. Some clones in this sample may be carry-over from other donors' samples. Sample: memory CD8+ T cells from PBMCs. Described subset: CD45RO+ cells pooled with CCR7-negative TemRA cells. The CDR3 nucleotides read TGTGCTAGTGGTATTTTCAATGAGCAGTTCTTC. It is translated as CASGIFNEQFF.